A selection of T cell receptor beta chains follows, all from one sample in a study of CD8 T cells in Susac syndrome. TCRdb reprocessed the immunoSEQ multiplex PCR reads via MiXCR and lists one record per CDR3 protein. Of about 130,000 distinct CDR3 sequences listed, about 90% are singletons. The sample comprised CD8+ T cells from PBMCs. The source is a human donor with multiple sclerosis. CDR3s include the opening cysteine and the closing phenylalanine or tryptophan. D genes are given only for firm matches. Some rows mark clone size as missing; the rest say once, few, many or name a class of expanded clone.

J gene,clone size,V gene,D gene,CDR3 DNA,CDR3 protein
TRBJ1-1,NA,TRBV12-5,NA,TGTGCTAGTTACGAAGGGGGCACTGAAGCTTTCTTT,CASYEGGTEAFF
TRBJ1-1,NA,TRBV6-2/TRBV6-3,NA,TGTGCCAGCGGGGTAGGCGGTCACCAGAACACTGAAGCTTTCTTT,CASGVGGHQNTEAFF
TRBJ2-7,NA,TRBV7-9,NA,TGTGCCAGCAGCTCTGAAGGATTATACGAGCAGTACTTC,CASSSEGLYEQYF
TRBJ2-1,NA,TRBV6-4,NA,TGTGCCAGCAGCAACCAGGGTGTGGAGCAGTTCTTC,CASSNQGVEQFF
TRBJ1-2,NA,TRBV19,NA,TGTGCCAGTAATAATGGACAGAGCTATGGCTACACCTTC,CASNNGQSYGYTF
TRBJ2-1,few,TRBV7-9,TRBD2,TGTGCCAGCAGCCAGACTAGCGGGGTACTGGATGAGCAGTTCTTC,CASSQTSGVLDEQFF
TRBJ2-7,NA,TRBV28,NA,TGTGCCAGCAGTACTGTAGGGCTCACCTACGAGCAGTACTTC,CASSTVGLTYEQYF
TRBJ1-1,NA,TRBV15,NA,TGTGCCACCAAGGGGATAATGAACACTGAAGCTTTCTTT,CATKGIMNTEAFF
TRBJ1-2,NA,TRBV16,NA,TGTGCCAGCAGCCAATGGTACGAACCTTCTAACTATGGCTACACCTTC,CASSQWYEPSNYGYTF
TRBJ1-4,NA,TRBV7-9,TRBD1,TGTGCCAGCAGACCGGGACAGGGTAATGAAAAACTGTTTTTT,CASRPGQGNEKLFF
TRBJ2-3,NA,TRBV6-5,NA,TGTGCCAGCAGTACAGGGACCTCAGATACGCAGTATTTT,CASSTGTSDTQYF
TRBJ2-7,NA,TRBV7-9,TRBD2,TGTGCCAGCAGCCCCCTGACTAGCAACGAGCAGTACTTC,CASSPLTSNEQYF
TRBJ1-1,NA,TRBV5-1,NA,TGCGCCAGCAGCTTGTGGGGGGCTGGAAGTGAAGCTTTCTTT,CASSLWGAGSEAFF
TRBJ1-1,NA,TRBV19,NA,TGTGCCAGTAGTTTTGGGCAGGATGAAGCTTTCTTT,CASSFGQDEAFF
TRBJ2-1,NA,TRBV7-9,TRBD2,TGTGCCAGCAGCTCTCCAGCGGGGAAATTGAATGAGCAGTTCTTC,CASSSPAGKLNEQFF
TRBJ1-5,NA,TRBV6-5,TRBD1,TGTGCCAGCAGTTCCCCGACAGGGTCCCGACCTAACAATCAGCCCCAGCATTTT,CASSSPTGSRPNNQPQHF
TRBJ2-5,NA,TRBV20-1,TRBD1,TGCAGTGCTAGAGATTCGACAGGGTTACAAGAGACCCAGTACTTC,CSARDSTGLQETQYF
TRBJ1-2,few,TRBV27,TRBD1,TGTGCCAGCAGTTATACAGGGGGCCTTTCCTATGGCTACACCTTC,CASSYTGGLSYGYTF
TRBJ2-7,NA,TRBV16,NA,TGTGCCAGCAGCCGCAGCACCGAGCAGTACTTC,CASSRSTEQYF
TRBJ2-5,NA,TRBV7-2,TRBD2,TGTGCCAGCAGCTTTGGGCTAGCGGTTCGTGCAGAGACCCAGTACTTC,CASSFGLAVRAETQYF
TRBJ2-5,NA,TRBV11-2,NA,TGTGCCAGCAGCTTAGCATGGGCGGGAATGGAGGAGACCCAGTACTTC,CASSLAWAGMEETQYF
TRBJ2-6,NA,TRBV27,NA,TGTGCCAGCAGTGCCTGGGGGGGCCCTGGGGCCAACGTCCTGACTTTC,CASSAWGGPGANVLTF
TRBJ2-5,NA,TRBV28,NA,TGTGCCAGCAGTTTAGTGGTACGGCGGCAGAACCAAGAGACCCAGTACTTC,CASSLVVRRQNQETQYF
TRBJ1-5,NA,TRBV4-2,NA,TGTGCCAGCAGCCCCAACCTGGGGAATAGCAATCAGCCCCAGCATTTT,CASSPNLGNSNQPQHF
TRBJ2-7,NA,TRBV27,TRBD1,TGTGCCAGCAGGCTTGCGGGACAGGGGTTCTACGAGCAGTACTTC,CASRLAGQGFYEQYF
TRBJ2-5,NA,TRBV10-3,TRBD2,TGTGCCATCAGTGTGGTAGCGGGAGAGCAAGAGACCCAGTACTTC,CAISVVAGEQETQYF
TRBJ2-7,NA,TRBV5-1,NA,TGCGCCAGCAGCTTAGGGGGACACTACGAGCAGTACTTC,CASSLGGHYEQYF
TRBJ2-5,NA,TRBV27,TRBD1,TGTGCCAGCACGTCCACAGGGGCGTTGGAGACCCAGTACTTC,CASTSTGALETQYF
TRBJ1-2,NA,TRBV5-1,NA,TGCGCCAGCAGCTCCATTGGGTTGGGCGATGGCTACACCTTC,CASSSIGLGDGYTF
TRBJ1-4,NA,TRBV5-4,NA,TGTGCCAGCAGCGTGAACAGAATGAATAATGAAAAACTGTTTTTT,CASSVNRMNNEKLFF
TRBJ2-1,few,TRBV5-1,TRBD1,TGCGCCAGCGAATTAGAGACAGGGACGCCCCATGAGCAGTTCTTC,CASELETGTPHEQFF
TRBJ2-5,NA,TRBV11-2,NA,TGTGCCAGCAGCCTCCTAGGGCGCAGGGAGACCCAGTACTTC,CASSLLGRRETQYF
TRBJ2-2,NA,TRBV2,NA,TGTGCCAGTCAAGGGACCTTATCGAGCACCGGGGAGCTGTTTTTT,CASQGTLSSTGELFF
TRBJ2-7,NA,TRBV6-2/TRBV6-3,NA,TGTGCCAGCAGTTACGGACAGACCTACGAGCAGTACTTC,CASSYGQTYEQYF
TRBJ1-5,NA,TRBV7-9,NA,TGTGCCAGCAGCTCGGACAATTACCCCCATCAGCCCCAGCATTTT,CASSSDNYPHQPQHF
TRBJ1-2,once,TRBV13,NA,TGTGCCAGCAGCTTAGGCGGTGAGAGCCCAGGGGGCTACACCTTC,CASSLGGESPGGYTF
TRBJ2-1,NA,TRBV13,NA,TGTGCCAGCAGCTCCCGAGGGTTTAATGAGCAGTTCTTC,CASSSRGFNEQFF
TRBJ2-1,NA,TRBV7-2,TRBD1,TGTGCCAGCAGCTTAGTCCGGGACAGGGGCTACAATGAGCAGTTCTTC,CASSLVRDRGYNEQFF
TRBJ1-1,NA,TRBV30,TRBD1,TGTGCCTGGAGTGTAGGGACAGGGGCAGACGAAGCTTTCTTT,CAWSVGTGADEAFF
TRBJ2-5,NA,TRBV24-1,NA,TGTGCCACCAGTGGGGCGGTGAAAGGGGAGACCCAGTACTTC,CATSGAVKGETQYF
TRBJ1-1,NA,TRBV29-1,NA,TGCAGCGTTCGGTCCGGGACGGGAAACACTGAAGCTTTCTTT,CSVRSGTGNTEAFF
TRBJ2-5,NA,TRBV19,TRBD2,TGTGCCAGTAGTCCTGCCCTCGCACTAGCGAGAGAGACCCAGTACTTC,CASSPALALARETQYF
TRBJ2-2,NA,TRBV24-1,NA,TGTGCCACCAGTGATTTCTTGGAGGGAGCGAACACCGGGGAGCTGTTTTTT,CATSDFLEGANTGELFF
TRBJ2-1,NA,TRBV18,NA,TGTGCCAGCTCACAAGGGTCCCAGCCAAGCTCCTACAATGAGCAGTTCTTC,CASSQGSQPSSYNEQFF
TRBJ2-1,NA,TRBV5-1,NA,TGCGCCAGCAGCTTGGGCATTTTCGTGGACTTATCCTACAATGAGCAGTTCTTC,CASSLGIFVDLSYNEQFF
TRBJ2-1,NA,TRBV29-1,TRBD2,TGCAGCGTTGAGTCCGGAAGAACTAGCGGGTCAGGGCAGTTCTTC,CSVESGRTSGSGQFF